This is a list of T cell receptor beta chains from one sample in a study of radiotherapy plus CTLA-4 blockade in lung cancer. This table comes from immunoSEQ multiplex PCR, and its TCRdb copy is limited to in-frame clones, with some not included. The repertoire has roughly 30,000 clones, approximately 77% of them found once; the top ten carry 20% to 25%. The sequences come from peripheral blood, collected from a patient treated with radiotherapy plus ipilimumab. These receptors came from a human donor with non-small cell lung cancer that progressed on radiotherapy plus ipilimumab. CDR3s leave out the opening cysteine and the closing phenylalanine or tryptophan. The listing skips clone size in some rows; elsewhere it reads once, few, many or a size class.

clone size: -; V gene: TRBV28; CDR3 protein: ASSSGTGGIYEQY
clone size: -; V gene: TRBV7-9; CDR3 protein: ASSLQGGKGYT
clone size: -; V gene: TRBV30; CDR3 protein: AWSVLRFNTEAF
clone size: -; V gene: TRBV6-4; CDR3 protein: ASIDPPPSSGNTIY
clone size: -; V gene: TRBV28; CDR3 protein: ASTTRGDGSPYTQY
clone size: -; V gene: TRBV6-5; CDR3 protein: ASSLTRGPTDTQY
clone size: -; V gene: TRBV6-5; CDR3 protein: ASSYSGTNEQF
clone size: -; V gene: TRBV7-8; CDR3 protein: ASSLALAQGRTEQF
clone size: -; V gene: TRBV28; CDR3 protein: ASSLIGQGNQPQH
clone size: -; V gene: TRBV7-9; CDR3 protein: ASSLGFYGRAGETQY
clone size: -; V gene: TRBV7-2; CDR3 protein: ASSLGLGSPLH
clone size: -; V gene: TRBV7-8; CDR3 protein: ASSLRGSVSEQY
clone size: -; V gene: TRBV29-1; CDR3 protein: SVESGGAGVL
clone size: -; V gene: TRBV7-6; CDR3 protein: ASSLGQGAYNEQF
clone size: -; V gene: TRBV19; CDR3 protein: ASSDPDRSNTEAF
clone size: few; V gene: TRBV7-2; CDR3 protein: ASSASYEQY
clone size: -; V gene: TRBV10-3; CDR3 protein: ATRGDNMNTEAF
clone size: -; V gene: TRBV2; CDR3 protein: ASRDPRELTNEKLF
clone size: -; V gene: TRBV28; CDR3 protein: ASSDRGRDGELF
clone size: -; V gene: TRBV11-1; CDR3 protein: ASSLGSGGHNEQF
clone size: -; V gene: TRBV6-1; CDR3 protein: ASESTVSYEQY
clone size: -; V gene: TRBV9; CDR3 protein: ASSVGTSGRVVTQY
clone size: few; V gene: TRBV7-2; CDR3 protein: ASSTTSVLTGELF
clone size: -; V gene: TRBV7-9; CDR3 protein: ASSLEGSQPQH
clone size: -; V gene: TRBV30; CDR3 protein: AWNTPDRAKGETQY
clone size: -; V gene: TRBV7-2; CDR3 protein: ASSLAGEGNLYGYT
clone size: -; V gene: TRBV18; CDR3 protein: ASSPPQGSNEQF
clone size: medium-sized; V gene: TRBV28; CDR3 protein: ASSLSSGTAYNEQF
clone size: -; V gene: TRBV7-8; CDR3 protein: ASSLAGGSEAF
clone size: -; V gene: TRBV19; CDR3 protein: ASSISGGRGEQY
clone size: -; V gene: TRBV5-4; CDR3 protein: ASSLAGPSGNTIY
clone size: few; V gene: TRBV28; CDR3 protein: ASSTRPLEQY
clone size: -; V gene: TRBV7-2; CDR3 protein: ASSFLTGNSPLH
clone size: -; V gene: TRBV27; CDR3 protein: ASSFAAGADTQY
clone size: -; V gene: TRBV6-6; CDR3 protein: ASSYSSGTQETQY